These T cell receptor beta chains were read from a single sample in a study of graft-versus-host responses after intestinal transplantation. These receptors are not linked to any known antigen. Assay used: immunoSEQ multiplex PCR; TCRdb lists only in-frame clones, some missing. The table shows more than 70,000 clones, with less than 95% occurring only once. Sample: unstimulated CD8+ T cells sorted from spleen or lymph node cells, taken before transplant. The receptors were gathered from a human donor who was the organ donor for an intestinal transplant. The CDR3 runs from the conserved cysteine through the conserved F or W. D genes are given only for firm matches. Size is omitted from some rows. Given values are once, few, many or a class for expanded clones.

j_call | clone_size | d_call | v_call | cdr3_aa | cdr3_nt
TRBJ2-1 | - | TRBD2 | TRBV29-1 | CSVDASWGGGSNNEQFF | TGCAGCGTTGACGCCTCATGGGGCGGGGGGTCCAACAATGAGCAGTTCTTC
TRBJ2-7 | - | - | TRBV6-1 | CASSENGPYEQYF | TGTGCCAGCAGTGAGAATGGGCCCTACGAGCAGTACTTC
TRBJ2-7 | once | - | TRBV6-1 | CASSEGDIEQYF | TGTGCCAGCAGTGAAGGGGACATCGAGCAGTACTTC
TRBJ2-3 | - | - | TRBV6-4 | CASSDPQLPSTDTQYF | TGTGCCAGCAGTGACCCACAGCTCCCTAGCACAGATACGCAGTATTTT
TRBJ2-7 | once | - | TRBV1 | CTSSRPPGQGIYEQYF | TGCACCAGCAGCCGTCCCCCGGGACAGGGGATCTACGAGCAGTACTTC
TRBJ2-7 | - | TRBD2 | TRBV19 | CATGLASEQYF | TGTGCCACCGGACTAGCAAGCGAGCAGTACTTC
TRBJ1-1 | - | - | TRBV27 | CASTPAGGGTEAFF | TGTGCCAGCACCCCGGCGGGAGGGGGCACTGAAGCTTTCTTT
TRBJ2-3 | - | - | TRBV9 | CASSVEGRGTTDTQYF | TGTGCCAGCAGCGTAGAGGGGCGGGGCACCACAGATACGCAGTATTTT
TRBJ1-2 | - | TRBD1 | TRBV27 | CASSVGTGYGYTF | TGTGCCAGCAGTGTTGGGACAGGCTATGGCTACACCTTC
TRBJ2-7 | - | TRBD2 | TRBV9 | CASSVTSGVDEQYF | TGTGCCAGCAGCGTAACTAGCGGGGTTGACGAGCAGTACTTC
TRBJ2-7 | - | - | TRBV20-1 | CSAKDTYEQYF | TGCAGTGCTAAGGACACCTACGAGCAGTACTTC